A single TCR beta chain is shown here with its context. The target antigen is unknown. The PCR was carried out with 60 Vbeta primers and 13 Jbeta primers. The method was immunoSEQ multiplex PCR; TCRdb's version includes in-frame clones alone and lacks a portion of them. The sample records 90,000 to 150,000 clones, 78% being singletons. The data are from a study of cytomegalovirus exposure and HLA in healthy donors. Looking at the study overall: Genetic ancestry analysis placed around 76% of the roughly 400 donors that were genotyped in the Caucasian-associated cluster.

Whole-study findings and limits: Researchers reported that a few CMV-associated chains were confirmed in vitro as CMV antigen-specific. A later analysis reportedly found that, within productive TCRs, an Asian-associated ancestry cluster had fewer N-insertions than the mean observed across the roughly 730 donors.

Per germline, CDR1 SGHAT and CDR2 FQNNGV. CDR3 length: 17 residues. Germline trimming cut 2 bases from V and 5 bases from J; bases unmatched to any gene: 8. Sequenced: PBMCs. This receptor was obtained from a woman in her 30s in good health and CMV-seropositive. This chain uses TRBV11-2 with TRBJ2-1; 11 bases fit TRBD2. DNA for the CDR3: TGTGCCAGCAGCTTACCCCCACTAGCGGGGGTTCACAATGAGCAGTTCTTC. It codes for CASSLPPLAGVHNEQFF.